This T cell receptor (beta chain) was sequenced for a study of shared T cell receptors in the human thymus. The CDR3 runs to 15 residues. V was pared by 0 bases and J by 4 bases, with 13 bases between. Germline CDR1 reads SQVTM; CDR2 reads ANQGSEA. Data came from immunoSEQ multiplex PCR; TCRdb stores just in-frame clones and leaves some out. Of more than 550,000 clones detected, 80% to 90% appear once; the ten largest clones hold around 0.01%. These data were also filed under a second study, of human thymus T cells. That investigation notes: Both thymic and peripheral blood repertoires showed apparently biased V and J usage. Highly overlapping thymic repertoires among unrelated individuals were reported in related research.

The source material was thymocytes. The origin of this receptor is a girl under three years old with a congenital heart defect. The gene calls are TRBV29-1 and TRBJ1-3, with D possibly TRBD1 on 5 matching bases. The CDR3 region is CSVEDLGVAGNTIYF. Here the CDR3 DNA reads TGCAGCGTTGAAGATCTAGGGGTGGCCGGAAACACCATATATTTT.